What follows describes a single TCR beta chain. The antigen is not known. The sample originates from a study of shared clonotypes between healthy human individuals. Study context: Donor composition was two women and a few men, aged 18 to 49.

The assay used deep level. Authors' methods: Filtering differed since immunoSEQ provided only junctions, with no quality scores. Only in-frame clones appear in the TCRdb table, and some are missing; sequencing was by immunoSEQ multiplex PCR. For V, J and clone size, that table is used; D and trimming come from the DNA. The sample lists some 2.4 million clones, 93% occurring once. Overall study findings and caveats: Among a handful of donors, roughly 5% of naive CD4 clonotypes were found in common.

The CDR3 totals 15 residues. V lost 2 bases and J lost 6; bases outside the gene matches: 9. The germline V gene has CDR1 SGHRS and CDR2 YFSETQ. This chain uses TRBV5-1 with TRBJ1-1, with 8 bases aligning to TRBD1. The sample taken for sequencing was naive CD4+ T cells from PBMCs. Subset indicated: CD45RA+ positively selected. The TCR sequence derives from a man between 18 and 29 years old in good health. Some clones in this sample may be carry-over from other donors' samples. Written as DNA, the CDR3 is TGCGCCAGCAGCTTATTTGGACAGGGCGTGCCTGAAGCTTTCTTT. It codes for CASSLFGQGVPEAFF.